This TCR beta chain stems from a study of radiotherapy plus CTLA-4 blockade in lung cancer. Repertoires were generated with immunoSEQ multiplex PCR, while TCRdb's copy carries only in-frame clones and drops some. The sample includes roughly 98,000 clones, over 75% of them seen just once. The source of this sequence is a human donor with non-small cell lung cancer that progressed on radiotherapy plus ipilimumab. Here the sequenced sample was peripheral blood, taken from a patient treated with radiotherapy plus ipilimumab.

CDR3 DNA sequence: TGTGCCAGCAGACAGACAGATACGCAGTATTTT. Protein: CASRQTDTQYF. The rearrangement uses TRBV25-1 and TRBJ2-3; D unresolved. Germline assignment: CDR1 MGHDK and CDR2 SYGVNS. V was trimmed by 6 bases and J by 3 bases, leaving 4 bases between them. The CDR3 has 11 residues.